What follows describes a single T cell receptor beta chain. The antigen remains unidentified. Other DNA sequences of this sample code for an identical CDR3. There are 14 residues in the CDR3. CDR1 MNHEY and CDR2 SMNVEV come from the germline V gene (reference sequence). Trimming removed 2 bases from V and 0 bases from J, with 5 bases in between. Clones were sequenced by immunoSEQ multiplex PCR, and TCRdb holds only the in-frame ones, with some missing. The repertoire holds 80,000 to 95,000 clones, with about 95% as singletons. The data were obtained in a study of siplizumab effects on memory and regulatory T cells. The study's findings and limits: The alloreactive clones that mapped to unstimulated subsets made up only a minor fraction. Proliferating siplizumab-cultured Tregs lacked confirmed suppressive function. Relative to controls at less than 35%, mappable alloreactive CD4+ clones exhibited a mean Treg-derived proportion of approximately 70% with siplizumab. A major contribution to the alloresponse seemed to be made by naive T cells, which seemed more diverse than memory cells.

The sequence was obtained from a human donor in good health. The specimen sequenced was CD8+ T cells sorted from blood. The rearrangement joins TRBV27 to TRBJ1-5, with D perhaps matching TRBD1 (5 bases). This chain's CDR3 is CASSLQGSNQPQHF. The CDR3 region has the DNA TGTGCCAGCAGTTTACAGGGTAGCAATCAGCCCCAGCATTTT.